The sequence of this T cell receptor (beta chain) was determined in a study of post-analysis software for immune sequencing data. Study results and limitations: Compared with controls, patients had more of five TRBV segments, including TRBV5-6, TRBV5-1 and TRBV20-1.

Unique-molecular-identifier-tagged TCR beta cDNA libraries were used. TCRdb reprocessed the PCR reads with MiXCR, giving one entry per CDR3 protein. The table includes hundreds of thousands of distinct CDR3 sequences, approximately 37% detected once. The V gene's germline CDR1 is KGHDR and CDR2 SFDVKD. After removal of 2 bases from V and 5 bases from J, the junction contained 5 bases not matched to a gene. This CDR3 region has 15 residues. As concerns this clonotype: Its specificity is unknown.

The rearrangement links TRBV24-1 to TRBJ2-1, with 7 nucleotides matching TRBD1. This clonotype originated in a girl aged 2-15 years with multiple sclerosis. Sequenced sample: blood. CDR3: CATSDSQGFHNEQFF. The DNA of the CDR3 is TGTGCCACCAGTGATTCACAGGGGTTCCACAATGAGCAGTTCTTC.